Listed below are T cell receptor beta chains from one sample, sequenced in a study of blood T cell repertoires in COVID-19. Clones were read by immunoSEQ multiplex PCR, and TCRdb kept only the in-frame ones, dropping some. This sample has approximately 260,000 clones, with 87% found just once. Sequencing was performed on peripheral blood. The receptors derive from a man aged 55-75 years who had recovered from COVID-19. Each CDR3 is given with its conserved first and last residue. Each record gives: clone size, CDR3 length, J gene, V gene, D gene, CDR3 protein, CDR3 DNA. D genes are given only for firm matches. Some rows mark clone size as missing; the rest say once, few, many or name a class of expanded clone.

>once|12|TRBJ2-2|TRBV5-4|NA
CASSFSTGELFF
TGTGCCAGCAGCTTCAGCACCGGGGAGCTGTTTTTT
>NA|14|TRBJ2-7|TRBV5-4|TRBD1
CASSVDRGSYEQYF
TGTGCCAGCAGTGTGGACAGGGGATCCTACGAGCAGTACTTC
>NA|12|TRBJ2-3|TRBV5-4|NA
CASSAWQDTQYF
TGTGCCAGCAGCGCTTGGCAAGATACGCAGTATTTT
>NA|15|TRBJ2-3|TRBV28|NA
CASSLPGQGGDTQYF
TGTGCCAGCAGCCTACCGGGACAAGGGGGAGATACGCAGTATTTT
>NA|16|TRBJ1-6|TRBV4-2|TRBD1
CASSQPPGQINSPLHF
TGTGCCAGCAGCCAACCTCCGGGACAGATTAATTCACCCCTCCACTTT
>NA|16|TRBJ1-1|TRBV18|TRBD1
CASSPRDRAQLTEAFF
TGTGCCAGCTCACCACGGGACAGGGCTCAACTTACTGAAGCTTTCTTT
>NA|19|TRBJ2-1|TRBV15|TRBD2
CATSRGLAGAIGSYNEQFF
TGTGCCACCAGCAGAGGACTAGCGGGGGCCATCGGGTCCTACAATGAGCAGTTCTTC
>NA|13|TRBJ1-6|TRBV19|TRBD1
CASSWTGDSPLHF
TGTGCCAGTAGTTGGACAGGAGATTCACCCCTCCACTTT
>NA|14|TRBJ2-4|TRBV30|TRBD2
CAWTTGGPPNIQYF
TGTGCCTGGACGACGGGGGGGCCTCCAAACATTCAGTACTTC
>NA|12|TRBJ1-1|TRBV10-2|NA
CASNQGNTEAFF
TGCGCCAGCAACCAGGGGAACACTGAAGCTTTCTTT
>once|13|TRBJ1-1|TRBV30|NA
CAWSFQVGTEAFF
TGTGCCTGGAGTTTCCAGGTTGGGACTGAAGCTTTCTTT
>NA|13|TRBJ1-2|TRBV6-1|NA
CASSDGSRGGYTF
TGTGCCAGCAGTGACGGCAGCAGGGGTGGCTACACCTTC
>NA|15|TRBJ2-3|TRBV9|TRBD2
CASSVVRGGPDTQYF
TGTGCCAGCAGCGTAGTACGGGGGGGCCCAGATACGCAGTATTTT
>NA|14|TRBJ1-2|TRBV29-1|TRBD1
CSAGRTGGDYGYTF
TGCAGCGCAGGAAGGACAGGGGGCGACTATGGCTACACCTTC
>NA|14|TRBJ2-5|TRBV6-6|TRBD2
CASSYYAGGETQYF
TGTGCCAGCAGTTACTACGCGGGGGGCGAGACCCAGTACTTC
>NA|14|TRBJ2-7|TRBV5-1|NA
CASSLGAGEDEQYF
TGCGCCAGCAGCTTGGGTGCCGGGGAGGACGAGCAGTACTTC
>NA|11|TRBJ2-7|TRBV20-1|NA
CSANMGGEQYF
TGCAGTGCCAACATGGGGGGCGAGCAGTACTTC
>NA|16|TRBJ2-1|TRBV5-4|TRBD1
CASSTRQGGPGGEQFF
TGTGCCAGCAGCACCCGACAGGGGGGCCCAGGCGGTGAGCAGTTCTTC
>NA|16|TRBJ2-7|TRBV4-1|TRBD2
CASSQAAGGRSYEQYF
TGCGCCAGCAGCCAAGCAGCGGGGGGGCGGTCCTACGAGCAGTACTTC
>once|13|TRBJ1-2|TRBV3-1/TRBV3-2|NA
CASSQGQGHGYTF
TGTGCCAGCAGCCAAGGCCAGGGGCATGGCTACACCTTC
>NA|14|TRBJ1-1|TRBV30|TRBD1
CAWNGQGAHTEAFF
TGTGCCTGGAATGGGCAGGGGGCCCACACTGAAGCTTTCTTT
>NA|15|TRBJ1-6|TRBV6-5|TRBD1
CASSYGDRGGSPLHF
TGTGCCAGCAGTTACGGCGACAGGGGTGGCTCACCCCTCCACTTT
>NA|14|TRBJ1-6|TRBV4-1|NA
CASNGPGANSPLHF
TGCGCCAGCAATGGTCCAGGTGCTAATTCACCCCTCCACTTT
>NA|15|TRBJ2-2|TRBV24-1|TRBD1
CATSDLYRGDGELFF
TGTGCCACCAGTGATTTATACAGGGGTGACGGGGAGCTGTTTTTT
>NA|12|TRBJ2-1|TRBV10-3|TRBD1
CAISGQGNEQFF
TGTGCCATCAGTGGACAGGGGAATGAGCAGTTCTTC
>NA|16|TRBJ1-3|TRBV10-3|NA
CAISESSMRAGNTIYF
TGTGCCATCAGTGAGTCGAGTATGAGGGCTGGAAACACCATATATTTT
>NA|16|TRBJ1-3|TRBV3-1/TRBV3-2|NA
CASSQDRGYRYNTIYF
TGTGCCAGCAGCCAAGATCGAGGGTATCGCTATAACACCATATATTTT
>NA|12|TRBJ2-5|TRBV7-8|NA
CASSLGYQGQYF
TGTGCCAGCAGCTTAGGGTATCAGGGGCAGTACTTC
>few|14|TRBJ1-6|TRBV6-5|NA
CASSYTKGPGTLHF
TGTGCCAGCAGTTACACGAAGGGGCCAGGGACCCTCCACTTT
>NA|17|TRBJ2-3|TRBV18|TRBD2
CASSPLYRAGGTDTQYF
TGTGCCAGCTCACCACTATACCGAGCGGGGGGCACAGATACGCAGTATTTT
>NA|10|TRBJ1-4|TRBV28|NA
CATQRTTMFF
TGTGCCACACAGCGGACGACGATGTTTTTT
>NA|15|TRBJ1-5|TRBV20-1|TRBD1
CSASSGTGRDQPQHF
TGCAGTGCTAGTTCCGGGACAGGGCGTGATCAGCCCCAGCATTTT
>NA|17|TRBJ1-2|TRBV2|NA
CALPTVPGPGKVHGYTF
TGTGCCTTGCCTACTGTTCCTGGGCCCGGGAAGGTCCATGGCTACACCTTC
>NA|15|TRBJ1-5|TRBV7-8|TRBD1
CASSSGQGRNQPQHF
TGTGCCAGCAGTTCCGGACAGGGGCGGAATCAGCCCCAGCATTTT
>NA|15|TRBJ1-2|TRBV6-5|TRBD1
CASGARTGALNGYTF
TGTGCCAGCGGAGCGCGGACAGGGGCACTAAATGGCTACACCTTC
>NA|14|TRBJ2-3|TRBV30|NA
CAWSPSILTDTQYF
TGTGCCTGGAGTCCCTCTATTCTCACAGATACGCAGTATTTT
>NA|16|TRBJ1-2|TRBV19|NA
CASSIDLLPARYGYTF
TGTGCCAGTAGTATAGATCTATTACCCGCGCGGTATGGCTACACCTTC
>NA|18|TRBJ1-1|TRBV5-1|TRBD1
CASSLDGTGGPMNTEAFF
TGCGCCAGCAGCTTGGATGGGACAGGGGGGCCTATGAACACTGAAGCTTTCTTT
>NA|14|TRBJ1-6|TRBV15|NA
CATSRDRGSSALHF
TGTGCCACCAGCAGAGATCGCGGGTCTTCGGCCCTCCACTTT
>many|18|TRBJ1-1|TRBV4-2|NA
CASSQDESRGMGWTEAFF
TGTGCCAGCAGCCAAGATGAGAGCAGGGGCATGGGATGGACTGAAGCTTTCTTT
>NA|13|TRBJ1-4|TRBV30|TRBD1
CAWSRQGGEKLFF
TGTGCCTGGAGTAGGCAGGGGGGAGAAAAACTGTTTTTT
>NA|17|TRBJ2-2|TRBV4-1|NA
CASSQDTTGGNTGELFF
TGCGCCAGCAGCCAAGATACTACAGGCGGGAACACCGGGGAGCTGTTTTTT
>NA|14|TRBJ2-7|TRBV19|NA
CASQRSAGISEQYF
TGTGCCAGTCAGAGGTCGGCAGGGATCAGCGAGCAGTACTTC
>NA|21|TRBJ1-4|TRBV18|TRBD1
CASSPHSQGGYLSATNEKLFF
TGTGCCAGCTCACCACACTCTCAGGGGGGTTACCTGTCCGCAACTAATGAAAAACTGTTTTTT
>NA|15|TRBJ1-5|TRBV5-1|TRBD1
CASSLVPGGNQPQHF
TGCGCCAGCAGCTTAGTACCAGGGGGAAATCAGCCCCAGCATTTT
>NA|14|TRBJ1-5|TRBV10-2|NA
CASSDIAGRQPQHF
TGCGCCAGCAGTGATATTGCAGGGAGGCAGCCCCAGCATTTT
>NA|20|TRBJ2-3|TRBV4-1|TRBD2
CASSQEPIRAGGAGTDTQYF
TGCGCCAGCAGCCAAGAACCTATCCGAGCGGGGGGCGCGGGCACAGATACGCAGTATTTT
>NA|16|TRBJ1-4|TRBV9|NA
CASSGGQQATNEKLFF
TGTGCCAGCAGCGGAGGACAGCAGGCAACTAATGAAAAACTGTTTTTT
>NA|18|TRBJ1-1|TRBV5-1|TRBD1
CASSLALRTGGMGTEAFF
TGCGCCAGCAGCTTGGCCCTGCGGACAGGAGGAATGGGCACTGAAGCTTTCTTT
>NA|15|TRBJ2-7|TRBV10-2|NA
CASRQTGTGTYEQYF
TGCGCCAGCAGGCAGACCGGGACTGGGACTTACGAGCAGTACTTC
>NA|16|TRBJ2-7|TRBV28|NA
CASSKDEVGHIRGQYF
TGTGCCAGCAGTAAGGACGAGGTTGGACATATACGAGGGCAGTACTTC
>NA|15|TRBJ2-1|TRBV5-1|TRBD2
CASMKLAGSYNEQFF
TGCGCCAGTATGAAACTAGCGGGTTCATACAATGAGCAGTTCTTC